Each of the 21 T cell receptor beta chains below was sequenced from the same sample in a study of T cell responses to AZD1222 COVID-19 vaccine. Assay: immunoSEQ multiplex PCR; the TCRdb copy retains only in-frame clones and omits some. The sample lists approximately 50,000 clones; around nine tenths were seen once. The sequencing used peripheral blood, collected 28 days after the second AZD1222 dose. These receptors were collected from an adult who received the AZD1222 COVID-19 vaccine.

The rearrangement uses TRBV18 and TRBJ1-1; D ambiguous. From germline, CDR1 is KGHSH and CDR2 LQKENI. The CDR3 loop spans 14 amino acids. Trimming took off 1 base at V and 5 bases at J, with 11 bases between the two ends. This CDR3 is CASSPLSQETEAFF. In DNA form, the CDR3 reads TGTGCCAGCTCACCACTCAGTCAGGAAACTGAAGCTTTCTTT.

This CDR3 is CSVARGGEAFF. The CDR3 region has the DNA TGCAGCGTTGCCCGGGGAGGTGAAGCTTTCTTT. The rearrangement links TRBV29-1 to TRBJ1-1; D not certain. There are 11 residues in the CDR3. The V end lost 4 bases, the J end lost 7 bases, and 10 bases lay between the germline ends. From germline, CDR1 is SQVTM and CDR2 ANQGSEA.

This clone has only one observation. The chain recombines TRBV28 with TRBJ1-1; no clear D. There are 12 residues in the CDR3. V was pared by 5 bases and J by 7 bases, with 11 bases between. The V gene's germline CDR1 is MDHEN and CDR2 SYDVKM. The CDR3 loop reads CASSLFGDEAFF. The DNA for the CDR3 is TGTGCCAGCAGTCTATTCGGGGATGAAGCTTTCTTT.

The chain uses TRBV5-1 and TRBJ2-1; 11 nucleotides agree with TRBD2. The CDR3 extends over 17 amino acids. Germline loops: CDR1 SGHRS, CDR2 YFSETQ. V trimming: 1 base; J trimming: 7 bases; junction bases outside the gene matches: 10. The DNA for the CDR3 is TGCGCCAGCAGCTTGATATTGACTAGCGGGGATTTAAATGAGCAGTTCTTC. Protein: CASSLILTSGDLNEQFF.

The chain couples TRBV4-1 to TRBJ1-6, with unresolved D. V was trimmed by 0 bases and J by 7 bases, leaving 10 bases between them. Germline V lookup: CDR1 MGHRA, CDR2 YSYEKL. The CDR3 loop spans 15 amino acids. The CDR3 DNA reads TGCGCCAGCAGCCAAGATACCCTCCTGAATTCACCCCTCCACTTT. This encodes CASSQDTLLNSPLHF.

The chain is built from TRBV7-9 and TRBJ2-2; no firm D call. CDR3 length equals 15 residues. Per germline, CDR1 SEHNR and CDR2 FQNEAQ (reference sequence). The ends were cut back, 0 bases at V and 11 bases at J, with 16 bases in the middle. CDR3: CASSLALGYGGELFF. The DNA for the CDR3 is TGTGCCAGCAGCTTAGCGCTGGGGTATGGTGGAGAGCTGTTTTTT.

CDR3 protein: CASRLRQTMNTEAFF. The CDR3 coding sequence is TGTGCCAGCAGACTGCGACAGACCATGAACACTGAAGCTTTCTTT. The chain joins TRBV7-2 to TRBJ1-1; tentatively, D is TRBD1 (5 bases). The CDR3 is made up of 15 amino acids. V was trimmed by 6 bases and J by 0 bases, leaving 14 bases between them. From germline, CDR1 is SGHTA and CDR2 FQGNSA.

The CDR3 region has the DNA TGTGCCAGCAGCTTTGGGGGGGGACTAGGGACCTACGAGCAGTACTTC. Translation: CASSFGGGLGTYEQYF. V usage is TRBV7-2 and J usage is TRBJ2-7; TRBD2 matches at 8 bases. The ends lost 3 bases at V and 2 bases at J; junction bases unmatched: 9. CDR1 is SGHTA, CDR2 FQGNSA, per germline. The CDR3 is 16 residues long.

The genes are TRBV7-2 and TRBJ2-5, with 8 nucleotides matching TRBD1. The CDR3 length is 15 residues. Trimming removed 8 bases from V and 4 bases from J; junction bases left unmatched: 12. Germline V gene data show CDR1 as SGHTA and CDR2 as FQGNSA. The CDR3 sequence is CASRTETGARETQYF. The CDR3 DNA sequence: TGTGCCAGCCGAACGGAGACAGGGGCAAGAGAGACCCAGTACTTC.

The chain links TRBV12-3 or TRBV12-4 to TRBJ1-2, with 7 bases identical to TRBD1. J was trimmed by 6 bases and V by 6 bases; bases with no gene match: 7. This CDR3 is built from 13 residues. CDR3 protein: CASSQGQRNGYTF. Written as DNA, the CDR3 is TGTGCCAGCAGCCAGGGACAGAGAAATGGCTACACCTTC.

The V call is TRBV6-5, the J call TRBJ1-2, with no clear D. The CDR3 sequence is 15 residues long. Germline assignment: CDR1 MNHEY and CDR2 SVGAGI. Between the trimmed V and J ends, which lost 7 bases and 4 bases, there was a span of 19 bases. CDR3 sequence reads: CASIPKGGSAYGYTF. In DNA, the CDR3 is TGTGCCAGCATCCCAAAGGGAGGGTCGGCCTATGGCTACACCTTC.

The CDR3 nucleotides are TGTGCCAGCAGCCAGTCCCACAGGGGGGGGGAGCAGTACTTC. Its translation is CASSQSHRGGEQYF. The chain carries TRBV11-2 and TRBJ2-7; weak D call: TRBD1 (8 bases). CDR1 and CDR2 from the germline V gene are SGHAT and FQNNGV. The CDR3 runs to 14 residues. V lost 5 bases and J lost 7, with 18 bases in between.

The chain couples TRBV4-2 to TRBJ2-7; 8 bases agree with TRBD2. The junction had 9 bases not matched to a gene; V was cut back by 5 bases and J by 6 bases. CDR3 size: 14 residues. CDR1 is LGHNA, CDR2 YNFKEQ, per germline. CDR3 in amino acids: CASSSGTRGGEQYF. DNA of the CDR3: TGTGCCAGCAGCTCCGGGACTAGAGGGGGCGAGCAGTACTTC.

The chain combines TRBV6-2 or TRBV6-3 with TRBJ1-1; weak D call: TRBD1 (5 bases). This CDR3 has 15 residues. Trimming left V 2 bases short and J 1 base short, with 11 bases between. CDR1 is MNHEY, CDR2 SVGEGT, per germline. CDR3 in DNA: TGTGCCAGCAGTTACGGGGGGAAGGGGAACACTGAAGCTTTCTTT. Protein: CASSYGGKGNTEAFF.

The V gene is TRBV19, the J gene TRBJ2-3; the D gene is possibly TRBD2 (6 bases). The CDR3 runs to 15 residues. Per the germline V gene, CDR1 is LNHDA and CDR2 is SQIVND (reference sequence). Trimming removed 4 bases at V and 6 bases at J, with 17 bases between. The CDR3 protein is CASSSGRRAGDTQYF. CDR3 bases: TGTGCCAGTAGTAGTGGCAGGAGGGCGGGGGATACGCAGTATTTT. Drawing the rest from reference TRBV19 and TRBJ2-3, the complete variable domain is DGGITQSPKYLFRKEGQNVTLSCEQNLNHDAMYWYRQDPGQGLRLIYYSQIVNDFQKGDIAEGYSVSREKKESFPLTVTSAQKNPTAFYLCASSSGRRAGDTQYFGPGTRLTVL.

The rearrangement joins TRBV7-2 to TRBJ2-1; 8 bases agree with TRBD2. The V gene's germline CDR1 is SGHTA and CDR2 FQGNSA. The CDR3 sequence is 16 residues long. Trimming removed 5 bases from V and 3 bases from J; junction bases left unmatched: 9. In DNA form, the CDR3 reads TGTGCCAGCAGCCCGCCGGGCGGGGGGCTCTACAATGAGCAGTTCTTC. As protein: CASSPPGGGLYNEQFF. The full variable domain, its missing parts supplied by reference TRBV7-2 and TRBJ2-1, is GAGVSQSPSNKVTEKGKDVELRCDPISGHTALYWYRQSLGQGLEFLIYFQGNSAPDKSGLPSDRFSAERTGGSVSTLTIQRTQQEDSAVYLCASSPPGGGLYNEQFFGPGTRLTVL.

The gene calls are TRBV19 and TRBJ2-7, with D maybe TRBD2 (7 bases). V was trimmed by 10 bases and J by 2 bases, leaving 18 bases between them. This CDR3 spans 14 amino acids. Germline CDR1 is LNHDA and CDR2 is SQIVND (reference sequence). The CDR3 sequence: CATYSGEGAYEQYF. The CDR3 DNA reads as TGTGCCACTTACTCCGGGGAGGGGGCCTACGAGCAGTACTTC.

The V gene is TRBV18, the J gene TRBJ2-2, with D unclear. The CDR3 runs 16 residues. Trimming pared 0 bases from V and 8 bases from J, leaving 16 bases between. The germline V gene encodes CDR1 KGHSH and CDR2 LQKENI. The CDR3 region has the DNA TGTGCCAGCTCACCACCTGCAAGTAGGCGTTCGGGGGAGCTGTTTTTT. As protein: CASSPPASRRSGELFF.

The rearrangement uses TRBV3-1 (or the pseudogene TRBV3-2) and TRBJ1-2; no clear D gene. Between the trimmed V and J ends, which lost 0 bases and 8 bases, there was a span of 10 bases. This CDR3 region has 13 residues. Looked up from germline, CDR1 is LGHDT and CDR2 is YNNKEL (reference sequence). The CDR3 region has the DNA TGTGCCAGCAGCCAAGATCGGGGAAGAGGCTACACCTTC. Translation gives CASSQDRGRGYTF.

In this sample, this clone turned up a few times. The rearrangement uses TRBV7-2 and TRBJ2-3; 7 bases match TRBD1. V lost 0 bases and J lost 2; bases outside the gene matches: 2. The CDR3 extends over 15 amino acids. CDR1 is SGHTA and CDR2 is FQGNSA in the germline V gene. The CDR3 reads CASSLAKGATDTQYF. The CDR3 DNA follows: TGTGCCAGCAGCTTAGCGAAGGGGGCCACAGATACGCAGTATTTT.

The chain carries TRBV5-8 and TRBJ2-7; 10 bases align to TRBD1. The CDR3 is 13 amino acids. Germline CDR1 and CDR2: SGHTS and YDEGEE. J gave up 5 bases and V 6 bases, and 5 bases lay outside the gene matches. The CDR3 nucleotides read TGTGCCAGCATCCGACAGGGGGCAGACGAGCAGTACTTC. Translated: CASIRQGADEQYF.